This T cell receptor beta chain is drawn from a study of vaccination and CD4 T cells after COVID-19. For the study at large: Cells received overlapping spike peptides from SARS-CoV-2, HCoV-NL63, HCoV-OC43 and HCoV-229E as stimulation.

CDR3 size: 13 residues. The germline CDR1 and CDR2 sequences are LNHDA and SQIVND (reference sequence). With 9 bases removed from V and 0 bases from J, the gap between germline ends came to 6 bases. Comment on this clonotype: Antigen specificity is unknown.

Sample time point: late sampling 161 to 241 days after vaccination in a few convalescent patients. Treatment in this sample: approximately nine-day PBMC culture with coronavirus spike peptide pools or control peptides (ViraFEST assay). Cultured CD4+ T-cell DNA underwent Oncomine TCR Beta short-read sequencing. TCRdb reanalysed the PCR reads using MiXCR and keeps one entry per CDR3 protein. The sample carries approximately 22,000 distinct CDR3 sequences, 42% recorded once. Sequencing was performed on CD4+ T cells from blood, cultured in vitro, taken about 7 months after SARS-CoV-2 vaccination. The TCR sequence derives from a human donor who had recovered from COVID-19. The chain uses TRBV19 and TRBJ2-6, with no clear D. The CDR3 protein is CASRNSGANVLTF. In DNA, the CDR3 is TGTGCCAGCCGGAACTCTGGGGCCAACGTCCTGACTTTC.